This entry describes one T cell receptor beta chain. Its target is unknown. These data belong to a study of T cell responses to AZD1222 COVID-19 vaccine. Whole-study results and caveats: Regions 160-218 and 743-854 dominated among vaccine-associated CD4 TCRs spanning spike. Recipients of AZD1222 seropositive at baseline numbered only five or six. Donors were chiefly white British, with a greater number of females, and clonal diversity was perhaps underestimated.

Here immunoSEQ multiplex PCR was the method, and the copy in TCRdb shows in-frame clones only, minus some. Here the sample spans under 200,000 clones, 80% to 95% being singletons. After removal of 5 bases from V and 11 bases from J, the junction contained 23 bases not matched to a gene. Germline V gene sequence: CDR1 KGHSH, CDR2 LQKENI. This CDR3 has 18 residues. V is TRBV18 and J is TRBJ1-4, with 7 bases aligning to TRBD1. The source was peripheral blood, collected on day 0 of AZD1222 vaccination. The receptor comes from an adult in good health. CDR3: CASSSNRGGTLKGAKLFF. CDR3 bases: TGTGCCAGCTCATCGAACAGGGGAGGAACTTTAAAGGGGGCTAAACTGTTTTTT.